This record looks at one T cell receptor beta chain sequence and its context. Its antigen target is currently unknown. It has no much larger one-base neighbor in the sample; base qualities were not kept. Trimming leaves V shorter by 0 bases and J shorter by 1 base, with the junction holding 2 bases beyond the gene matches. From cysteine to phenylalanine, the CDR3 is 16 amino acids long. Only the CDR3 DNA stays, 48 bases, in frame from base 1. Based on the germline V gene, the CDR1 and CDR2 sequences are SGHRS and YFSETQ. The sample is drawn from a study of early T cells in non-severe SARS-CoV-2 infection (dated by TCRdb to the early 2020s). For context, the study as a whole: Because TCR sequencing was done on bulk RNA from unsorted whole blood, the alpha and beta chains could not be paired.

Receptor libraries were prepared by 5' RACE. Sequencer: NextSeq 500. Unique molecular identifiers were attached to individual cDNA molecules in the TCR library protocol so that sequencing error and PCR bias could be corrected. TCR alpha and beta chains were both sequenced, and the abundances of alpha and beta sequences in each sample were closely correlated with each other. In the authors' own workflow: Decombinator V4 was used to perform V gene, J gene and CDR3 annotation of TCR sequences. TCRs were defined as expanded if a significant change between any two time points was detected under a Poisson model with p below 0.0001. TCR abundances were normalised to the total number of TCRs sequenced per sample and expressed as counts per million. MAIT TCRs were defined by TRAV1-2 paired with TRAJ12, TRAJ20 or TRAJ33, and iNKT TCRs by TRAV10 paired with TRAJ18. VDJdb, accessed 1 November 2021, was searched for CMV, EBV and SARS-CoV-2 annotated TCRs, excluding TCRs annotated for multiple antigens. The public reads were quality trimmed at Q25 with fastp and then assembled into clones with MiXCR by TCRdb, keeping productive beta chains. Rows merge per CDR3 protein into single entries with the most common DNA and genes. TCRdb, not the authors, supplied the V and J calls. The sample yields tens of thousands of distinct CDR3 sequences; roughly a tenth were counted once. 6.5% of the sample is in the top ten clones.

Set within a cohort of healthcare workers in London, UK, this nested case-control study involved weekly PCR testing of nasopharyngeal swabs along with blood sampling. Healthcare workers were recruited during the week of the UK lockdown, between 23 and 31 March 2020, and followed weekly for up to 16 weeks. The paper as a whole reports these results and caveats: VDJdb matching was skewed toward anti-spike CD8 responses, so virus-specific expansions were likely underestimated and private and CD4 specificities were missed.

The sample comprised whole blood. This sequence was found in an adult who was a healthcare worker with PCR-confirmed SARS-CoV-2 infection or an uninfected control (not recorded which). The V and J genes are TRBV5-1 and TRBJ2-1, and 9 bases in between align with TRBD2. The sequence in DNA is TGCGCCAGCAGCTTGGTAGCGGGAGCATCCTACAATGAGCAGTTCTTC. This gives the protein CASSLVAGASYNEQFF.